What follows describes a single T cell receptor (beta chain). Per the original methods: Reference gene primers were amplified, and this amplification served to estimate nucleated cell counts. TCRdb's copy holds only in-frame clones and misses some; the assay was immunoSEQ multiplex PCR. Clonal size and the V and J genes are those of that table, whereas D and trimming came from the DNA. The sample holds 120,000 or so clones, 70% to 90% seen once. The CDR3 totals 19 residues. Losses at the gene ends were 4 bases for V and 4 bases for J; bases not matched to a gene: 21. The V gene's germline CDR1 is SGHKS and CDR2 YYEKEE (reference sequence). These data belong to a study of blood T cell repertoires in COVID-19. Study summary: The samples span acute and convalescent COVID-19 from the United States, Italy and Spain. From T cells, B-cell-depleted T cells, or PBMCs came the material, which was cDNA or gDNA.

Sequences were obtained from peripheral blood. The chain has TRBV5-5 and TRBJ1-2; 8 bases line up with TRBD1. The receptor comes from a woman aged 80 or over with acute or convalescent COVID-19. Here the CDR3 reads CASSPNAPSSGGAIYGYTF. The CDR3 nucleotides read TGTGCCAGCAGCCCGAATGCCCCATCGTCAGGGGGCGCGATCTATGGCTACACCTTC.